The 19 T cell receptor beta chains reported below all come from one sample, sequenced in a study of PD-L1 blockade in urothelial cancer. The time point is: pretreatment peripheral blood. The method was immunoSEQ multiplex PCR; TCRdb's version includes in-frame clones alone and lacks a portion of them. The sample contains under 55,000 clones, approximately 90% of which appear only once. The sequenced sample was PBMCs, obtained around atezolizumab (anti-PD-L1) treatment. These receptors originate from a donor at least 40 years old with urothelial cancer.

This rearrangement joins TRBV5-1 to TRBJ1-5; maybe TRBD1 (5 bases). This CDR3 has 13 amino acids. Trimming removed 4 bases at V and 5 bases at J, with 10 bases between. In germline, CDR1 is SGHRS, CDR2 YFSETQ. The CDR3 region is CASSPAGDQPQHF. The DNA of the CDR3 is TGCGCCAGCAGCCCGGCGGGGGATCAGCCCCAGCATTTT.

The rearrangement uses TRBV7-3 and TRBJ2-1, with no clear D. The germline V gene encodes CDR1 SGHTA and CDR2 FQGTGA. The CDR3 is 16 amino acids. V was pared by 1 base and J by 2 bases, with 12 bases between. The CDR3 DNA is TGTGCCAGCAGCTTAATGGGCAGCCCCCCCTACAATGAGCAGTTCTTC. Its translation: CASSLMGSPPYNEQFF.

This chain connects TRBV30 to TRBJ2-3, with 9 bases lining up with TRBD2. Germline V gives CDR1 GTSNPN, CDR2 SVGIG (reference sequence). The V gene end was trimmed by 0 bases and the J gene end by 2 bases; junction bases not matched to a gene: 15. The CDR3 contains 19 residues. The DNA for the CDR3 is TGTGCCTGGAGTGTTGGACGGGTCTTTAGCGGGAGAACCACAGATACGCAGTATTTT. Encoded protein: CAWSVGRVFSGRTTDTQYF.

For the CDR3, the DNA is TGTGCCAGCAGTCCACTGGGACAGGGAGCTCAGCCCCAGCATTTT. As protein: CASSPLGQGAQPQHF. The chain has TRBV28 and TRBJ1-5; 9 positions agree with TRBD1. CDR1 and CDR2 (germline): MDHEN, SYDVKM. CDR3 length equals 15 residues. Trimming took 5 bases from V and 6 from J; bases not matched to a gene: 8.

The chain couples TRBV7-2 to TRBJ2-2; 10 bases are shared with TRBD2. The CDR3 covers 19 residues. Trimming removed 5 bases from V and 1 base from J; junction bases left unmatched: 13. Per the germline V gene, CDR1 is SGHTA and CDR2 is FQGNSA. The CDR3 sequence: CASSPRVSGRPRNTGELFF. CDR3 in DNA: TGTGCCAGCAGCCCCCGCGTTAGCGGGAGGCCCCGGAACACCGGGGAGCTGTTTTTT.

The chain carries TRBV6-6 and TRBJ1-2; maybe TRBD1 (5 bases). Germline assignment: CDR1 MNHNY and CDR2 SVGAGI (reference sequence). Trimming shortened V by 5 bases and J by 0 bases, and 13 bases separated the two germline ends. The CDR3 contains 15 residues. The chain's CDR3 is CASSTRGNTNYGYTF. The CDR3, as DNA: TGTGCCAGCAGTACGCGGGGGAATACTAACTATGGCTACACCTTC.

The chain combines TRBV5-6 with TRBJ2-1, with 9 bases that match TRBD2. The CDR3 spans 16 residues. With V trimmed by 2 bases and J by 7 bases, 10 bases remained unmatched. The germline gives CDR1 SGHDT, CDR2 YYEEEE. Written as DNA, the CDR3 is TGTGCCAGCAGCTTCCCCCGCGGGAGGGCCGGTAATGAGCAGTTCTTC. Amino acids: CASSFPRGRAGNEQFF.

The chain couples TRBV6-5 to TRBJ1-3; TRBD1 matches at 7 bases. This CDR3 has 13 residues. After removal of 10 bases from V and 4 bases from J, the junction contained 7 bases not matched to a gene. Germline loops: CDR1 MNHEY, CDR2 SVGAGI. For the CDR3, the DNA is TGTGCCACCCTTAGACAGGGAGGAAACACCATATATTTT. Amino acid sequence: CATLRQGGNTIYF.

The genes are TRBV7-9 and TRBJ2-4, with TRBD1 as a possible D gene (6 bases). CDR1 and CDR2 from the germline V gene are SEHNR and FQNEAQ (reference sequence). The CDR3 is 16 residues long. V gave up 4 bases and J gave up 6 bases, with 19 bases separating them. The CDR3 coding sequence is TGTGCCAGCAGCTCCAGGGGTGGGGAAGGGGGAAACATTCAGTACTTC. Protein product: CASSSRGGEGGNIQYF. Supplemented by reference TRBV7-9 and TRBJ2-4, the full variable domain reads DTGVSQNPRHKITKRGQNVTFRCDPISEHNRLYWYRQTLGQGPEFLTYFQNEAQLEKSRLLSDRFSAERPKGSFSTLEIQRTEQGDSAMYLCASSSRGGEGGNIQYFGAGTRLSVL.

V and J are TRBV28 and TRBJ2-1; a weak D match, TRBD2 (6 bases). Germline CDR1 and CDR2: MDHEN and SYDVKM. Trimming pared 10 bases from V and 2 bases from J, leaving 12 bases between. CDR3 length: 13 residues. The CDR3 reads CATGTPTYNEQFF. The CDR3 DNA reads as TGTGCCACCGGGACTCCCACCTACAATGAGCAGTTCTTC.

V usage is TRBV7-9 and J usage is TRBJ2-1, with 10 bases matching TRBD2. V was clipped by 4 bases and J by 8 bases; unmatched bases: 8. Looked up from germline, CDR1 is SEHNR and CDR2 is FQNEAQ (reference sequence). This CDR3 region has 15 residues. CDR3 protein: CASSWSGRAWDEQFF. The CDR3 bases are TGTGCCAGCAGCTGGAGCGGGAGGGCCTGGGATGAGCAGTTCTTC.

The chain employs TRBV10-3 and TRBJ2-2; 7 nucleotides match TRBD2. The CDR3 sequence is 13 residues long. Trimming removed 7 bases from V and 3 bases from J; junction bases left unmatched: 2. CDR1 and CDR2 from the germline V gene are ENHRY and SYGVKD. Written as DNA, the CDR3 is TGTGCCATCACTGCGGGGGACACCGGGGAGCTGTTTTTT. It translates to CAITAGDTGELFF.

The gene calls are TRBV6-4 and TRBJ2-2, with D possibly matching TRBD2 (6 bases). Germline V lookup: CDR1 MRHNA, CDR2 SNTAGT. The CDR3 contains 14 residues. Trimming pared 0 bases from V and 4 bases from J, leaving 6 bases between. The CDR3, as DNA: TGTGCCAGCAGTGACTCGGGGGGCACCGGGGAGCTGTTTTTT. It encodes CASSDSGGTGELFF.

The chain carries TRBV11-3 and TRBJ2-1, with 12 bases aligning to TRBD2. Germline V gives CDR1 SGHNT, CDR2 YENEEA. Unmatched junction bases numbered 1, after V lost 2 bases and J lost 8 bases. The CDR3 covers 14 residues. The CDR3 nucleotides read TGTGCCAGCAGCTTACGGACTAGCGGGGATGAGCAGTTCTTC. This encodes CASSLRTSGDEQFF.

CDR3 sequence reads: CASSLGARGNYGYTF. The CDR3 nucleotides are TGTGCCAGCAGCTTGGGGGCCCGGGGTAACTATGGCTACACCTTC. The chain uses TRBV5-6 and TRBJ1-2, with no clear D. Trimming shortened V by 0 bases and J by 1 base, and 10 bases separated the two germline ends. The CDR3 totals 15 residues. In germline, CDR1 is SGHDT, CDR2 YYEEEE.

The DNA of the CDR3 is TGTGCCAGCTCAAAAGGGGAGGACGAGCAGTTCTTC. Translating it yields CASSKGEDEQFF. J is TRBJ2-1 and V is TRBV18; a possible D gene is TRBD2 (6 bases). CDR1 and CDR2 (germline): KGHSH, LQKENI. Between the trimmed V and J ends, which lost 5 bases and 10 bases, there was a span of 12 bases. The CDR3 spans 12 residues.

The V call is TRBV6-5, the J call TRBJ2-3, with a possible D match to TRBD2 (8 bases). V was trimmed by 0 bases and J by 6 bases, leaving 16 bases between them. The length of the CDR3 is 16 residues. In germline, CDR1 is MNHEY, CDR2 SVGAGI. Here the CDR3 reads CASSYSGLGGGDTQYF. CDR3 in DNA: TGTGCCAGCAGTTACTCGGGACTAGGGGGCGGGGATACGCAGTATTTT.

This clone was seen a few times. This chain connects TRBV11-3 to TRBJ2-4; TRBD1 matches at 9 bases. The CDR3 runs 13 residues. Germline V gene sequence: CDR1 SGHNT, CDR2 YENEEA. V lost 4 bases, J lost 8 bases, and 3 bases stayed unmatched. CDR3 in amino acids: CASSSTGGDIQYF. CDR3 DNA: TGTGCCAGCAGCTCGACAGGGGGAGACATTCAGTACTTC.

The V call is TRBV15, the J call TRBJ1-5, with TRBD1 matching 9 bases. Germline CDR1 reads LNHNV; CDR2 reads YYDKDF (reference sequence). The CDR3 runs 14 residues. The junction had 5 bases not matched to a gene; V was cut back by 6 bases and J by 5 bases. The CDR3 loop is CATRGQGGDQPQHF. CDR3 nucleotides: TGTGCCACCAGGGGACAGGGCGGTGATCAGCCCCAGCATTTT.